This T cell receptor (beta chain) was identified during a study of blood T cells in healthy people across ages. As for the study in general: In model experiments, template switching was able to capture about one barcoded beta molecule for every two T cells that were present. Study-wide findings and caveats: Diversity estimates from one million T cells were considered underestimates. Lack of knowledge of donor CMV status possibly confounded expanded clonotype changes.

Each sample had at least 7 million PBMCs isolated. On this clonotype: Antigen unknown.

A sample-barcoded 5' primer and a J-beta primer mix were used in a second PCR of roughly 6 to 11 cycles. MiXCR, applied by TCRdb to the 5' RACE reads, yields one record per CDR3 protein. The sample holds a few hundred thousand distinct CDR3 sequences, roughly half seen once. Sequences were obtained from blood. The source is a man aged 55-75 years in good health.

The CDR3 loop reads CASIPDPSAYNEQFF. As DNA, the CDR3 is TGTGCCAGCATCCCAGATCCTAGCGCCTACAATGAGCAGTTCTTC. The chain carries TRBV7-9 and TRBJ2-1; TRBD2 might be the D (6 bases). The V end lost 7 bases, the J end lost 2 bases, and 15 bases lay between the germline ends. Germline CDR1 is SEHNR and CDR2 is FQNEAQ (reference sequence). The CDR3 extends over 15 amino acids. Variable domain in full (rest from reference TRBV7-9 and TRBJ2-1): DTGVSQNPRHKITKRGQNVTFRCDPISEHNRLYWYRQTLGQGPEFLTYFQNEAQLEKSRLLSDRFSAERPKGSFSTLEIQRTEQGDSAMYLCASIPDPSAYNEQFFGPGTRLTVL.